The clone carrying this T cell receptor (beta chain) appeared many times. Its antigen remains unknown. The data were obtained in a study of early T cells in non-severe SARS-CoV-2 infection. Study at large: The authors sequenced bulk RNA from unsorted whole blood, leaving chains unpaired. Study-wide results and caveats: There was a bias toward anti-spike CD8 responses in VDJdb matching, which missed private and CD4 specificities.

Individual cDNA molecules received unique molecular identifiers. In TCRdb, the 5' RACE reads were re-called with MiXCR into one record per CDR3 protein. The sample has 45,000 to 60,000 distinct CDR3 sequences, roughly a tenth seen once; the top ten hold about 4.4%. Source material: whole blood. This TCR derives from an adult who was a healthcare worker with PCR-confirmed SARS-CoV-2 infection or an uninfected control (not recorded which).

The CDR3 nucleotides are TGTGCCAGCAGCGCCCTTGGACTAGCGGGAGCCCATGAGCAGTTCTTC. It codes for CASSALGLAGAHEQFF. The chain has TRBV6-1 and TRBJ2-1; 13 bases are a match to TRBD2. V shed 6 bases and J 8 bases; nucleotides not matched to a gene: 10. Looked up from germline, CDR1 is MNHNS and CDR2 is SASEGT. This CDR3 spans 16 amino acids.